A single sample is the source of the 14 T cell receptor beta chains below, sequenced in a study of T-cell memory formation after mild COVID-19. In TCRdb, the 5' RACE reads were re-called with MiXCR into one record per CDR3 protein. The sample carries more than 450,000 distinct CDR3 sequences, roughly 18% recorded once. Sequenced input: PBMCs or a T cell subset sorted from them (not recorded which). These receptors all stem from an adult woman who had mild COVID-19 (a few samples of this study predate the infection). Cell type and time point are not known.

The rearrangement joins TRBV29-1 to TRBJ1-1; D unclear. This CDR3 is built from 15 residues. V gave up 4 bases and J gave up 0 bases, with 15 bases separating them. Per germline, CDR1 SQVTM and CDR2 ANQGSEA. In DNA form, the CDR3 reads TGCAGCGTTGTATGGGTTTCGGCCCTGAACACTGAAGCTTTCTTT. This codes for CSVVWVSALNTEAFF.

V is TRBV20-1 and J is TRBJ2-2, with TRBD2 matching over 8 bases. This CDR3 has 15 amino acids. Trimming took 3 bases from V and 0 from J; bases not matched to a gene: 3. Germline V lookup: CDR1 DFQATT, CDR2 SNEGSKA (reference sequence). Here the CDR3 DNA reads TGCAGTGCTAGGAGGCGGGGGGCGAACACCGGGGAGCTGTTTTTT. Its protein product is CSARRRGANTGELFF.

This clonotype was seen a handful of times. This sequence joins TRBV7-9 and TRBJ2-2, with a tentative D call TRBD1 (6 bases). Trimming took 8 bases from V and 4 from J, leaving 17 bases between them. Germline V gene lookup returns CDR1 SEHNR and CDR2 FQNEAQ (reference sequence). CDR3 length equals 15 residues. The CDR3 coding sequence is TGTGCCAGCGCCTCTCTACAGGGTAGCACCGGGGAGCTGTTTTTT. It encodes CASASLQGSTGELFF.

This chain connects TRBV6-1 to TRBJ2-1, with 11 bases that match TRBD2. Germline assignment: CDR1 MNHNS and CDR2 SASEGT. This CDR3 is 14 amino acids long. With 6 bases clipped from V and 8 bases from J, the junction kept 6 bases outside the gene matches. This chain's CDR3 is CASRTGTSGDEQFF. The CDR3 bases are TGTGCCAGCAGGACCGGGACTAGCGGCGATGAGCAGTTCTTC.

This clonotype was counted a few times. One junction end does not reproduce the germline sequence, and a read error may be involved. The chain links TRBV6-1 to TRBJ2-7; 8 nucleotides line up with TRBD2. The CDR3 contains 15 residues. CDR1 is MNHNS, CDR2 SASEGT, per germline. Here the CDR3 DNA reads TGTGCCAGCAGGGCAGGAGCGGGAGACTCCCACGAGCAGTACTTC. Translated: CASRAGAGDSHEQYF.

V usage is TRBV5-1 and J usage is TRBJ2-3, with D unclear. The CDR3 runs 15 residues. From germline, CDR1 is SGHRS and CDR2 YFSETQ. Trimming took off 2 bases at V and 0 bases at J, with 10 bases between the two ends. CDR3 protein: CASSFRRPSTDTQYF. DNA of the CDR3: TGCGCCAGCAGCTTTAGGAGACCTAGCACAGATACGCAGTATTTT.

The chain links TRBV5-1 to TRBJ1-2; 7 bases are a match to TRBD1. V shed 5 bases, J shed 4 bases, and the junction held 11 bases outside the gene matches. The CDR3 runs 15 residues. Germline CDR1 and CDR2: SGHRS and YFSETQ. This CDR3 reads CASSPTPGQSYGYTF. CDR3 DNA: TGCGCCAGCAGTCCTACTCCGGGACAGTCCTATGGCTACACCTTC.

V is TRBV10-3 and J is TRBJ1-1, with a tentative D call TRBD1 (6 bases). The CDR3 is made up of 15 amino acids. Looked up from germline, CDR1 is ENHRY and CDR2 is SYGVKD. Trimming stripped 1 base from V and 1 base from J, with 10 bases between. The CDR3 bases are TGTGCCATCAGTGAGTTGGGGGGCCCGAACACTGAAGCTTTCTTT. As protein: CAISELGGPNTEAFF.

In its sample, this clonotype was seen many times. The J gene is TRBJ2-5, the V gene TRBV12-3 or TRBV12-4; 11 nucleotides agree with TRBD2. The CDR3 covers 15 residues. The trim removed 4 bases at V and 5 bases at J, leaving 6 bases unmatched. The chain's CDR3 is CASSSASGRWETQYF. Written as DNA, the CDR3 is TGTGCCAGCAGTTCGGCTAGCGGGAGGTGGGAGACCCAGTACTTC.

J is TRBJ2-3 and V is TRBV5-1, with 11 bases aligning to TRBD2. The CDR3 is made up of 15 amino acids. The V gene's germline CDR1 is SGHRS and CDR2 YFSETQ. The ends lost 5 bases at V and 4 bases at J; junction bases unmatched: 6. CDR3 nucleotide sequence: TGCGCCAGCAGTTCGGGACTAGCGGAAGCAGATACGCAGTATTTT. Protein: CASSSGLAEADTQYF.

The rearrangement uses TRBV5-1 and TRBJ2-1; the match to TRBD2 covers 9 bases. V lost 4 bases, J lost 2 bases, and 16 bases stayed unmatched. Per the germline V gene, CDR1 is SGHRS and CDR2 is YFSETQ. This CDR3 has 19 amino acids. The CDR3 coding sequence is TGCGCCAGCAGCCCCCTCTCGAGCGGGCGGGGGGGCACCTACAATGAGCAGTTCTTC. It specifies CASSPLSSGRGGTYNEQFF.

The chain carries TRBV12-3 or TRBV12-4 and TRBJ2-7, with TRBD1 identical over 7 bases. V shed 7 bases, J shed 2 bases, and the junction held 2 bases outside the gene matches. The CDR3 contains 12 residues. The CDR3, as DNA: TGTGCCAGCACCACAGGGGCCTACGAGCAGTACTTC. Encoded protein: CASTTGAYEQYF.

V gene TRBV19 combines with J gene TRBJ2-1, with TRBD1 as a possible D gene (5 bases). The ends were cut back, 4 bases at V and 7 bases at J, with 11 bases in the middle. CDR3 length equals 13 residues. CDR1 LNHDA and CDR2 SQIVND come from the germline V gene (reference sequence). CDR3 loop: CASSNQGPNEQFF. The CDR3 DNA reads TGTGCCAGTAGTAATCAGGGCCCTAATGAGCAGTTCTTC.

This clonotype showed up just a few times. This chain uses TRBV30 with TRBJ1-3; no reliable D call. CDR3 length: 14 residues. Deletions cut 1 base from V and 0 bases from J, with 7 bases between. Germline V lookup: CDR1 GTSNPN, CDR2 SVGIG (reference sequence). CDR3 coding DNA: TGTGCCTGGAGTGGGTATTTCTCTGGAAACACCATATATTTT. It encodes CAWSGYFSGNTIYF. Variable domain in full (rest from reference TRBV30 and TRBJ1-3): SQTIHQWPATLVQPVGSPLSLECTVEGTSNPNLYWYRQAAGRGLQLLFYSVGIGQISSEVPQNLSASRPQDRQFILSSKKLLLSDSGFYLCAWSGYFSGNTIYFGEGSWLTVV.